This TCR beta chain was found in a study of blood T cell repertoires in COVID-19. Background on the study: There were acute and convalescent COVID-19 samples, and they came from the United States, Italy and Spain. In each case, the material was cDNA or gDNA derived from T cells, B-cell-depleted T cells, or PBMCs.

CDR1 is MGHDK, CDR2 SYGVNS, per germline. CDR3 length: 14 amino acids. Trimming cost V 2 bases and J 8 bases; bases outside gene matches: 4. Original analysis: Reference gene primer amplification in the assay estimated nucleated cell counts. Assay: immunoSEQ multiplex PCR; the TCRdb copy retains only in-frame clones and omits some. V, J and clone size are taken as reported in that table, and D and trimming were inferred from the DNA itself. The table has 250,000 to 300,000 clones, 80% to 90% seen once. Sequences were obtained from peripheral blood. The source is a man older than 75 with acute or convalescent COVID-19. V usage is TRBV25-1 and J usage is TRBJ2-1; 9 bases fit TRBD1. CDR3 in amino acids: CASSEKGTGYEQFF. DNA of the CDR3: TGTGCCAGCAGTGAAAAGGGGACAGGGTATGAGCAGTTCTTC.